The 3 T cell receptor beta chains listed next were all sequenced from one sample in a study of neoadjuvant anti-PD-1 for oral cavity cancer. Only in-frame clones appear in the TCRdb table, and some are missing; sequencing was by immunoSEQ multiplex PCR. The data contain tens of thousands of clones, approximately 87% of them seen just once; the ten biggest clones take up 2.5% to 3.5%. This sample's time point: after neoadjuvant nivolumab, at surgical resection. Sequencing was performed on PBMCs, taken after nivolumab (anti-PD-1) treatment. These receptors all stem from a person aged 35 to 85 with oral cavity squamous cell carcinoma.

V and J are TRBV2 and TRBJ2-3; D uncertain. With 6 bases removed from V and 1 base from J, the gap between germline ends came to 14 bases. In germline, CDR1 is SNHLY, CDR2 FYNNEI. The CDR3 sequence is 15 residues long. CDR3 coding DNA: TGTGCCAGCAGGCGCCGACCGAGAGGCACAGATACGCAGTATTTT. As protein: CASRRRPRGTDTQYF. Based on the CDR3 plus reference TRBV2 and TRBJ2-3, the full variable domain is EPEVTQTPSHQVTQMGQEVILRCVPISNHLYFYWYRQILGQKVEFLVSFYNNEISEKSEIFDDQFSVERPDGSNFTLKIRSTKLEDSAMYFCASRRRPRGTDTQYFGPGTRLTVL.

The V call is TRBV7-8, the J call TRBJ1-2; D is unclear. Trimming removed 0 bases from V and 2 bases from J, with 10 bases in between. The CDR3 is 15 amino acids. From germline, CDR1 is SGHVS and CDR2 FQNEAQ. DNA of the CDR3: TGTGCCAGCAGCTTAGCGATAAAGGGCAACTATGGCTACACCTTC. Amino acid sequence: CASSLAIKGNYGYTF.

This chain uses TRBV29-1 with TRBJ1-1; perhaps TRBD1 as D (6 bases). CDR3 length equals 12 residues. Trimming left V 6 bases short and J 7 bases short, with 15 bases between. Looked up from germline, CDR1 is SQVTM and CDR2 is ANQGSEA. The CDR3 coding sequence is TGCAGCGTCGGTGAACAGGGAAGTGAAGCTTTCTTT. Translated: CSVGEQGSEAFF.